This passage covers 30 T cell receptor beta chains from one sample sequenced in a study of T cell responses to AZD1222 COVID-19 vaccine. Clones were read by immunoSEQ multiplex PCR, and TCRdb kept only the in-frame ones, dropping some. The table shows more than 80,000 clones, with 70% to 90% occurring only once. The source material was peripheral blood, sampled 28 days after the second AZD1222 dose. The receptors originated from an adult who received the AZD1222 COVID-19 vaccine.

CDR3 DNA sequence: TGTGCCAGCACCTCGGGGCGGGGGGGTCTAGCCAAAAACATTCAGTACTTC. The encoded protein is CASTSGRGGLAKNIQYF. The V and J genes are TRBV28 and TRBJ2-4; 9 bases are shared with TRBD2. J gave up 0 bases and V 7 bases, and 10 bases lay outside the gene matches. The CDR3 consists of 17 residues. CDR1 and CDR2 from the germline V gene are MDHEN and SYDVKM.

This clone was detected once. The gene calls are TRBV6-5 and TRBJ2-1; TRBD1 is a possible D gene (5 bases). CDR1 and CDR2 from the germline V gene are MNHEY and SVGAGI. V gave up 6 bases and J gave up 2 bases, with 11 bases separating them. The CDR3 runs to 14 residues. The CDR3 region is CASSYGHPYNEQFF. The DNA of the CDR3 is TGTGCCAGCAGCTACGGACACCCCTACAATGAGCAGTTCTTC.

The chain uses TRBV6-2 or TRBV6-3 and TRBJ2-7; D may be TRBD2 (6 bases). The CDR3 extends over 16 amino acids. Looked up from germline, CDR1 is MNHEY and CDR2 is SVGEGT. V was shortened by 6 bases and J by 2 bases, with 20 bases between the two germline ends. The CDR3 loop reads CASRPSLAERPYEQYF. CDR3 nucleotides: TGTGCCAGCAGACCTTCCTTAGCGGAGCGCCCCTACGAGCAGTACTTC.

The chain has TRBV19 and TRBJ1-5, with D uncertain. There are 17 residues in the CDR3. V was cut by 4 bases and J by 0 bases, with 16 bases left in between. Germline CDR1 and CDR2: LNHDA and SQIVND (reference sequence). The CDR3 protein is CASSTELAFGSNQPQHF. In DNA form, the CDR3 reads TGTGCCAGTAGTACTGAATTGGCCTTTGGTAGCAATCAGCCCCAGCATTTT.

The chain combines TRBV15 with TRBJ2-2, with 10 bases that match TRBD1. V was clipped by 3 bases and J by 7 bases; unmatched bases: 5. The germline gives CDR1 LNHNV, CDR2 YYDKDF (reference sequence). There are 15 residues in the CDR3. CDR3 loop: CATSSDRGLGGELFF. The DNA for the CDR3 is TGTGCCACCAGCAGCGACAGGGGGCTTGGCGGGGAGCTGTTTTTT. The full variable domain, completed using reference TRBV15 and TRBJ2-2, is DAMVIQNPRYQVTQFGKPVTLSCSQTLNHNVMYWYQQKSSQAPKLLFHYYDKDFNNEADTPDNFQSRRPNTSFCFLDIRSPGLGDTAMYLCATSSDRGLGGELFFGEGSRLTVL.

This clone has only one observation. The J gene is TRBJ2-7, the V gene TRBV18, with 8 positions matching TRBD1. CDR1 and CDR2 from the germline V gene are KGHSH and LQKENI. The CDR3 extends over 13 amino acids. The ends lost 4 bases at V and 3 bases at J; junction bases unmatched: 2. The DNA for the CDR3 is TGTGCCAGCTCACGGACAGGGTTCTACGAGCAGTACGTC. This encodes CASSRTGFYEQYV.

This chain joins TRBV7-2 and TRBJ1-2; TRBD1 aligns across 7 bases. V was pared by 5 bases and J by 4 bases, with 4 bases of the junction left unmatched. Per the germline V gene, CDR1 is SGHTA and CDR2 is FQGNSA. This CDR3 is built from 13 residues. The CDR3 loop is CASSQTGPYGYTF. The CDR3 nucleotides read TGTGCCAGCAGCCAGACAGGGCCCTATGGCTACACCTTC.

The chain employs TRBV12-2 and TRBJ2-7; whether TRBD2, the table's D call, matches the DNA was not checked. TRBV12-2 has pseudogene status. This CDR3 is 19 amino acids long. CDR3 residues: CASRLAKTSGRANSYEQYF. CDR3 in DNA: TGTGCAAGTCGCTTAGCGAAGACTAGCGGGAGGGCGAACTCCTACGAGCAGTACTTC.

There are a few counts of this clone. This chain links TRBV5-4 with TRBJ1-2, with D hard to call. Germline CDR1 and CDR2: SGHNT and YYREEE (reference sequence). V lost 4 bases, J lost 4 bases, and 11 bases lay in between. The CDR3 has 13 residues. CDR3 in DNA: TGTGCCAGCAGCGCGGGCACCGGCTATGGCTACACCTTC. It encodes CASSAGTGYGYTF.

The genes are TRBV19 and TRBJ2-1, with 16 bases matching TRBD2. The CDR3 sequence is 14 residues long. Germline lookup yields CDR1 LNHDA and CDR2 SQIVND (reference sequence). With V trimmed by 3 bases and J by 13 bases, 3 bases remained unmatched. The CDR3 spells CASSIGTSGRAQFF. CDR3 in DNA: TGTGCCAGTAGTATCGGGACTAGCGGGAGGGCCCAGTTCTTC. Full variable domain (remainder filled in from reference TRBV19 and TRBJ2-1): DGGITQSPKYLFRKEGQNVTLSCEQNLNHDAMYWYRQDPGQGLRLIYYSQIVNDFQKGDIAEGYSVSREKKESFPLTVTSAQKNPTAFYLCASSIGTSGRAQFFGPGTRLTVL.

The V call is TRBV27, the J call TRBJ1-2; possibly TRBD1 for D (5 bases). Trimming shortened V by 2 bases and J by 2 bases, and 6 bases separated the two germline ends. The CDR3 contains 13 residues. CDR1 MNHEY and CDR2 SMNVEV come from the germline V gene (reference sequence). CDR3 residues: CASSLRQNYGYTF. Written as DNA, the CDR3 is TGTGCCAGCAGTTTACGACAGAACTATGGCTACACCTTC.

This chain uses TRBV5-1 with TRBJ1-1; TRBD1 might be the D (6 bases). This CDR3 region has 16 residues. Trimming left V 2 bases short and J 1 base short, with 15 bases between. Germline-derived CDR1 and CDR2 are SGHRS and YFSETQ. The CDR3 region is CASSLGSGTQNTEAFF. In nucleotides, the CDR3 is TGCGCCAGCAGCTTAGGTTCGGGGACACAGAACACTGAAGCTTTCTTT.

The rearrangement uses TRBV12-5 and TRBJ2-7; D ambiguous. The V end was cut by 9 bases, the J end by 2 bases, with 23 bases between. The CDR3 spans 16 residues. Germline V gives CDR1 LGHNT, CDR2 FRNRAP. The CDR3 coding sequence is TGTGCTAGGATCCAATCGTCCATACACAACCCCTACGAGCAGTACGTC. Translating it yields CARIQSSIHNPYEQYV.

The chain joins TRBV19 to TRBJ1-2; D not certain. V lost 1 base and J 9 bases, leaving 15 bases between the germline ends. The germline gives CDR1 LNHDA, CDR2 SQIVND (reference sequence). The CDR3 length is 14 residues. DNA of the CDR3: TGTGCCAGTAGTATAGGCGGGTCAAGGTCTAGCTACACCTTC. Translation: CASSIGGSRSSYTF.

The chain links TRBV5-1 to TRBJ1-4; D is unresolved. The CDR3 sequence is 16 residues long. The V and J ends lost 0 bases and 0 bases respectively, with 9 bases between them. CDR1 and CDR2 from the germline V gene are SGHRS and YFSETQ. The CDR3 reads CASSLGQLATNEKLFF. The CDR3 nucleotides read TGCGCCAGCAGCTTGGGCCAGCTAGCAACTAATGAAAAACTGTTTTTT. Together with reference TRBV5-1 and TRBJ1-4, the CDR3 gives the full variable domain: KAGVTQTPRYLIKTRGQQVTLSCSPISGHRSVSWYQQTPGQGLQFLFEYFSETQRNKGNFPGRFSGRQFSNSRSEMNVSTLELGDSALYLCASSLGQLATNEKLFFGSGTQLSVL.

This clone was seen only a few times. In DNA form, the CDR3 reads TGTGCCAGCAGTTCTTCACTAGCGGGAATATATCAAGGGGAGCTGTTTTTT. Translation: CASSSSLAGIYQGELFF. The chain carries TRBV27 and TRBJ2-2, with 10 bases lining up with TRBD2. This CDR3 contains 17 residues. Germline CDR1 and CDR2: MNHEY and SMNVEV (reference sequence). Germline trimming cut 4 bases from V and 8 bases from J; bases unmatched to any gene: 13.

This chain uses TRBV4-3 with TRBJ2-1; TRBD2 might be the D (5 bases). Trimming shortened V by 0 bases and J by 6 bases, and 18 bases separated the two germline ends. The CDR3 has 17 amino acids. Germline V gene data show CDR1 as LGHNA and CDR2 as YSLEER. As DNA, the CDR3 is TGCGCCAGCAGCCAAGATTATAGGAGAGGGAGAGGCAATGAGCAGTTCTTC. Its translation: CASSQDYRRGRGNEQFF.

The count of this clone is one. V is TRBV28 and J is TRBJ1-1; tentative D call: TRBD1 (5 bases). Trimming removed 5 bases at V and 10 bases at J, with 20 bases between. Germline V gene data show CDR1 as MDHEN and CDR2 as SYDVKM. CDR3 length: 14 amino acids. In DNA, the CDR3 is TGTGCCAGCAGTAGCGGGACTATGCGCGCCGGAGCTTTCTTT. Residues: CASSSGTMRAGAFF.

The chain links TRBV5-8 to TRBJ2-5, with 13 bases matching TRBD2. CDR1 and CDR2 from the germline V gene are SGHTS and YDEGEE. V lost 4 bases to trimming and J lost 5 bases; unmatched junction nucleotides: 8. The CDR3 sequence is 16 residues long. The CDR3 region is CASSPGLAGVRETQYF. CDR3 DNA: TGTGCCAGCAGCCCAGGACTAGCGGGAGTTCGGGAGACCCAGTACTTC.

The chain carries TRBV10-2 and TRBJ2-3, with D possibly matching TRBD2 (6 bases). Germline V lookup: CDR1 WSHSY, CDR2 SAAADI. Trimming took 8 bases from V and 2 from J, leaving 17 bases between them. This CDR3 is 15 amino acids long. CDR3 sequence: CASVAYRGYTDTQYF. CDR3 DNA: TGCGCCAGCGTTGCCTATCGGGGGTACACAGATACGCAGTATTTT.

J is TRBJ1-5 and V is TRBV2; D unresolved. V was trimmed by 8 bases and J by 11 bases, leaving 13 bases between them. The germline V gene encodes CDR1 SNHLY and CDR2 FYNNEI. The CDR3 covers 11 residues. CDR3 nucleotide sequence: TGTGCCAGCGGGGTAGGGAGGTCCCAGCATTTT. It yields the protein CASGVGRSQHF. The full variable domain, its missing parts supplied by reference TRBV2 and TRBJ1-5, is EPEVTQTPSHQVTQMGQEVILRCVPISNHLYFYWYRQILGQKVEFLVSFYNNEISEKSEIFDDQFSVERPDGSNFTLKIRSTKLEDSAMYFCASGVGRSQHFGDGTRLSIL.

This clone was recorded only once. The chain links TRBV5-1 to TRBJ1-4; 8 bases agree with TRBD1. The CDR3 spans 14 residues. V trimming: 5 bases; J trimming: 8 bases; junction bases outside the gene matches: 8. Germline lookup yields CDR1 SGHRS and CDR2 YFSETQ. CDR3 region: CASRPEDRVEKLFF. For the CDR3, the DNA is TGCGCCAGCAGACCTGAGGACAGGGTAGAAAAACTGTTTTTT. Full variable domain (rest looked up from reference TRBV5-1 and TRBJ1-4): KAGVTQTPRYLIKTRGQQVTLSCSPISGHRSVSWYQQTPGQGLQFLFEYFSETQRNKGNFPGRFSGRQFSNSRSEMNVSTLELGDSALYLCASRPEDRVEKLFFGSGTQLSVL.

The sample holds one count of this clone. The V and J genes are TRBV19 and TRBJ1-1; 8 bases line up with TRBD1. V trimming: 3 bases; J trimming: 4 bases; junction bases outside the gene matches: 4. The CDR3 runs to 14 residues. Germline loops: CDR1 LNHDA, CDR2 SQIVND (reference sequence). The CDR3 loop reads CASSMGQASTEAFF. CDR3 nucleotide sequence: TGTGCCAGTAGTATGGGACAGGCGAGCACTGAAGCTTTCTTT.

The chain uses TRBV7-2 and TRBJ1-1; TRBD1 matches at 10 bases. Germline assignment: CDR1 SGHTA and CDR2 FQGNSA. Losses at the gene ends were 1 base for V and 7 bases for J; bases not matched to a gene: 6. The CDR3 runs 15 residues. Written as DNA, the CDR3 is TGTGCCAGCAGCTTAGGGACAGGGGGGCGGGGTGAAGCTTTCTTT. It yields the protein CASSLGTGGRGEAFF.

This clone appeared a single time. The chain carries TRBV3-1 (or the pseudogene TRBV3-2) and TRBJ1-1, with D perhaps TRBD1 (6 bases). Germline V gives CDR1 LGHDT, CDR2 YNNKEL (reference sequence). The V and J ends lost 2 bases and 4 bases respectively, with 20 bases between them. This CDR3 comprises 17 residues. The CDR3 sequence: CASSQRTSGGRGTEAFF. The CDR3 nucleotides are TGTGCCAGCAGCCAAAGGACATCTGGGGGGCGCGGCACTGAAGCTTTCTTT.

V is TRBV11-2 and J is TRBJ2-7, with 9 bases matching TRBD1. The length of the CDR3 is 15 residues. From germline, CDR1 is SGHAT and CDR2 FQNNGV. J lost 3 bases, V lost 5 bases, and 8 bases had no gene match. Here the CDR3 DNA reads TGTGCCAGCAGCCACTGGGGACAGGGAGGCTACGAGCAGTACGTC. Its translation is CASSHWGQGGYEQYV.

This chain links TRBV21-1 with TRBJ2-7; the D call TRBD1 from the table was never checked on the DNA. TRBV21-1 counts as a pseudogene. The CDR3 has 15 residues. CDR3 in amino acids: CASSKVGRFSYEQYF. CDR3 coding DNA: TGTGCCAGCAGCAAAGTGGGCAGATTTAGCTACGAGCAGTACTTC.

The chain has TRBV7-9 and TRBJ2-5, with D tentatively TRBD2 (5 bases). The CDR3 loop spans 13 amino acids. V was shortened by 2 bases and J by 8 bases, with 12 bases between the two germline ends. In germline, CDR1 is SEHNR, CDR2 FQNEAQ (reference sequence). CDR3 sequence: CASSLPAPGTQYF. CDR3 DNA: TGTGCCAGCAGCTTACCAGCCCCGGGAACCCAGTACTTC.

The chain carries TRBV20-1 and TRBJ2-7; no clear D. Trimming stripped 3 bases from V and 0 bases from J, with 12 bases between. CDR1 and CDR2 (germline): DFQATT, SNEGSKA (reference sequence). The CDR3 spans 14 residues. In DNA form, the CDR3 reads TGCAGTGCTAGTCCCTGGAAAGGCTCCTACGAGCAGTACTTC. Translated: CSASPWKGSYEQYF.

This clone appeared once. The chain combines TRBV3-1 (or the pseudogene TRBV3-2) with TRBJ1-5; unclear D gene. This CDR3 has 16 amino acids. The germline V gene has CDR1 LGHDT and CDR2 YNNKEL (reference sequence). Trimming left V 1 base short and J 0 bases short, with 10 bases between. This CDR3 is CASSQGGGNSNQPQHF. The CDR3 nucleotides are TGTGCCAGCAGCCAAGGTGGAGGCAATAGCAATCAGCCCCAGCATTTT.